The clone carrying this TCR beta chain showed up just a few times. Antigen unknown. The V and J ends lost 0 bases and 5 bases, in that order; junction bases with no gene match: 9. CDR3 length: 17 residues. Per germline, CDR1 LGHNA and CDR2 YNFKEQ. CD4+ naive, central memory, regulatory and stem cell-like memory subsets were isolated by sorting on CD45RO/CCR7/CD25/CD127/CD95/CD27. This entry comes from a study of beta chain features in type 1 diabetes. General study findings and limits: Moderately but significantly shorter TCRB CDR3s were found in Type 1 diabetes patients in all four CD4+ subsets.

cDNA synthesis used the whole RNA isolate, giving expressed TCRB sequences. Method: immunoSEQ multiplex PCR; TCRdb's copy keeps in-frame clones and lacks some. The sample lists around 300,000 clones, about 8% occurring once. Sequenced material: central memory CD4+ T cells from blood. The receptor was derived from a woman aged 18-29 years in good health. This chain links TRBV4-2 with TRBJ2-3, with 9 bases aligning to TRBD2. The CDR3 loop is CASSQEAASGILDTQYF. The CDR3 bases are TGTGCCAGCAGCCAAGAAGCGGCTAGCGGGATCTTAGATACGCAGTATTTT.